This TCR beta chain appears in the sequencing data of a study of OX40 agonist ivuxolimab in advanced cancers. For the study at large: Patient treatment consisted of intravenous ivuxolimab administration every 2 weeks at 0.01 to 10 mg/kg.

Germline V lookup: CDR1 MNHEY, CDR2 SMNVEV (reference sequence). Trimming left V 5 bases short and J 0 bases short, with 17 bases between. This CDR3 has 17 residues. TCRdb's table, derived via immunoSEQ multiplex PCR, lists solely in-frame clones and lacks some. The sample yields tens of thousands of clones, over 75% seen once. The receptor comes from an adult with an advanced solid tumor such as melanoma, head and neck, liver or kidney cancer. Here the sequenced sample was CD4+ or CD8+ T cells sorted from blood, taken in a trial of the OX40 agonist ivuxolimab. The J gene is TRBJ1-3, the V gene TRBV27; D perhaps matches TRBD1 (6 bases). CDR3 bases: TGTGCCAGCAGTCCTCCCGGGACAACGAGCTCTGGAAACACCATATATTTT. This sequence encodes CASSPPGTTSSGNTIYF.